These T cell receptor beta chains were read from a single sample in a study of cytomegalovirus exposure and HLA in healthy donors. Repertoires were generated with immunoSEQ multiplex PCR, while TCRdb's copy carries only in-frame clones and drops some. The top ten hold 12% of the sample, which has approximately 100,000 clones, 75% to 80% seen once. Sequencing was carried out using PBMCs. All receptors derive from a woman in her thirties or forties in good health and CMV-seropositive. Both conserved end residues are part of each CDR3. Each record gives: clone size, J gene, V gene, D gene, CDR3 DNA, CDR3 protein. D genes are given only for firm matches. Clone size appears in some rows only: once, few, many, or a class for an expanded clone.

>once|TRBJ1-2|TRBV5-1|TRBD1
TGCGCCAGCAGGGGGGGACAGGCCTCCTATGGCTACACCTTC
CASRGGQASYGYTF
>.|TRBJ1-2|TRBV4-1|.
TGCGCCAGCAGCTCAGGGTGGTCGGGCTATGGCTACACCTTC
CASSSGWSGYGYTF
>.|TRBJ2-5|TRBV18|.
TGTGCCAGCTCACCAGCTTCCAGGGTGGGAGAGACCCAGTACTTC
CASSPASRVGETQYF
>.|TRBJ2-3|TRBV2|.
TGTGCCAGCACAGAACAGGGTTTCACAGATACGCAGTATTTT
CASTEQGFTDTQYF
>.|TRBJ1-1|TRBV7-9|.
TGTGCCAGCAGCTTAGGGGGCAGGGATCGCACCATGAACACTGAAGCTTTCTTT
CASSLGGRDRTMNTEAFF
>.|TRBJ2-7|TRBV5-1|.
TGCGCCAGCAGCTTGGCAACAAGACGAAGCGACGAGCAGTACTTC
CASSLATRRSDEQYF
>.|TRBJ1-1|TRBV5-1|TRBD1
TGCGCCAGCAGGCTACAGGGGGCTGGGAACACTGAAGCTTTCTTT
CASRLQGAGNTEAFF
>.|TRBJ2-3|TRBV6-5|TRBD2
TGTGCCAGCAGTTACTCTTTAGCGGGGTCAGATACGCAGTATTTT
CASSYSLAGSDTQYF
>.|TRBJ2-7|TRBV30|TRBD1
TGTGCCTGGAACGTTGGGACAGGGGGTACCGAGCAGTACTTC
CAWNVGTGGTEQYF
>.|TRBJ2-2|TRBV10-3|.
TGTGCCATCAGTGGTTCTTCTCGAGCGGCCTCACTTTACACCGGGGAGCTGTTTTTT
CAISGSSRAASLYTGELFF
>few|TRBJ2-7|TRBV13|.
TGTGCCAGCAGCTTAGCGGGGGTGGCAGGGCAGAGGTACGAGCAGTACTTC
CASSLAGVAGQRYEQYF
>.|TRBJ1-5|TRBV5-8|TRBD1
TGTGCCAGCAGCCCAGGACAGGGGGCCGCCCTGGGCAATCAGCCCCAGCATTTT
CASSPGQGAALGNQPQHF
>.|TRBJ2-6|TRBV2|.
TGTGCCAGCACTAGGACAAGCCTGGCCTCTGGGGCCAACGTCCTGACTTTC
CASTRTSLASGANVLTF